The source of this T cell receptor (beta chain) is a study of cytomegalovirus exposure and HLA in healthy donors. This clone has more than one count but fewer than ten. Antigen specificity is unknown. The PCR ran on 60 Vbeta and 13 Jbeta primers. Original analysis: Per a later analysis, the number of unique TCR beta chains was about 80 million, of which 8.5 million to 11 million were shared. Using immunoSEQ multiplex PCR, the repertoire was profiled, and TCRdb retains in-frame clones only, with some absent. The V and J calls and clone size were taken over from that table, and D and trimming were inferred from the DNA. The data contain fewer than 100,000 clones, about 80% of them singletons. General study results and limits: Presence/absence analyses supposed approximately even sequencing depth among donors. Compared with the approximately 700-donor mean, an Asian-associated ancestry cluster reportedly had fewer N-insertions, according to a later analysis.

The J segment lost 2 bases and the V segment lost 5 bases, leaving 9 bases of the junction unmatched. The germline V gene has CDR1 LNHNV and CDR2 YYDKDF (reference sequence). The CDR3 runs 16 residues. The sequence was collected from a man between 40 and 49 years old in good health and CMV-seronegative. The source material was PBMCs. The V and J genes are TRBV15 and TRBJ2-3; 8 nucleotides line up with TRBD1. Here the CDR3 DNA reads TGTGCCACCAGCGGAAATTCACAGGGGGACACAGATACGCAGTATTTT. This encodes CATSGNSQGDTDTQYF.